Each of the 5 T cell receptor beta chains below was sequenced from the same sample in a study of blood T cells in healthy people across ages. Primers used in a second PCR of about 6 to 12 cycles were a sample-barcoded 5' primer and a J-beta primer mix. TCRdb re-called the 5' RACE reads with MiXCR, one entry per CDR3 protein. The repertoire holds roughly 2 million distinct CDR3 sequences, with around 50% as singletons. The specimen sequenced was blood. Every receptor here comes from a woman in her forties in good health.

Concerning this clonotype itself: Its ends do not fully match the called genes, so a read error is possible. The rearrangement joins TRBV3-1 to TRBJ2-7; 8 bases are shared with TRBD1. Germline CDR1 LGHDT, CDR2 YNNKEL (reference sequence). This CDR3 spans 17 amino acids. In DNA form, the CDR3 reads TGTGCCAGCAACCAAGGAGGTTGGACAGGGTCAAACTACGAGCAGTACTTC. This encodes CASNQGGWTGSNYEQYF.

This chain connects TRBV28 to TRBJ2-5; D might be TRBD2 (6 bases). Germline lookup yields CDR1 MDHEN and CDR2 SYDVKM. V shed 3 bases and J shed 1 base, with 15 bases lying between them. The length of the CDR3 is 16 residues. The CDR3: CASSFVLAQSQETQYF. The CDR3 DNA reads as TGTGCCAGCAGTTTTGTTCTAGCGCAATCCCAAGAGACCCAGTACTTC. Using reference TRBV28 and TRBJ2-5 for the parts outside the CDR3, the full variable domain is DVKVTQSSRYLVKRTGEKVFLECVQDMDHENMFWYRQDPGLGLRLIYFSYDVKMKEKGDIPEGYSVSREKKERFSLILESASTNQTSMYLCASSFVLAQSQETQYFGPGTRLLVL.

This chain links TRBV4-1 with TRBJ2-3; D gene ambiguous. The V gene's germline CDR1 is MGHRA and CDR2 YSYEKL. The V end lost 1 base, the J end lost 4 bases, and 12 bases lay between the germline ends. The CDR3 covers 15 residues. Here the CDR3 DNA reads TGCGCCAGCAGCCAAGTTGTTGATGGCTCAGATACGCAGTATTTT. Encoded protein: CASSQVVDGSDTQYF.

This clonotype was counted a few times. DNA of the CDR3: TGTGCCAGCAGCCAAGAGCGGGATTCCTACAATGAGCAGTTCTTC. Translating it yields CASSQERDSYNEQFF. The chain carries TRBV4-2 and TRBJ2-1; weak D call: TRBD2 (6 bases). CDR3 length equals 15 residues. Germline V gene sequence: CDR1 LGHNA, CDR2 YNFKEQ. Trimming took off 0 bases at V and 1 base at J, with 7 bases between the two ends.

The chain has TRBV3-1 and TRBJ2-1; D might be TRBD1 (5 bases). Germline V gene data show CDR1 as LGHDT and CDR2 as YNNKEL (reference sequence). The CDR3 runs to 15 residues. The V and J ends lost 3 bases and 2 bases respectively, with 11 bases between them. CDR3 nucleotide sequence: TGTGCCAGCAGCCAGGACAAACTTACCTACAATGAGCAGTTCTTC. Its protein product is CASSQDKLTYNEQFF.